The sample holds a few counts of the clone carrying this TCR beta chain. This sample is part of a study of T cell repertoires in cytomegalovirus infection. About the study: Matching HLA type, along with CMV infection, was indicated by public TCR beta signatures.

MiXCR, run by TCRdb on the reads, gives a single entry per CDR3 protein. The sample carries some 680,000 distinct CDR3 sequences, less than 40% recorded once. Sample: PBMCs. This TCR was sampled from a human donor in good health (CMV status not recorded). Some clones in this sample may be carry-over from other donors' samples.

The CDR3 region has the DNA TGTGCCAGCAGCGCGGGGGGGGCGAGCAATCAGCCCCAGCATTTT. This sequence encodes CASSAGGASNQPQHF. The rearrangement uses TRBV2 and TRBJ1-5; perhaps TRBD1 as D (6 bases). The CDR3 consists of 15 residues. The germline V gene encodes CDR1 SNHLY and CDR2 FYNNEI. Trimming pared 6 bases from V and 1 base from J, leaving 13 bases between.